This TCR beta chain came from a study of OX40 agonist ivuxolimab in advanced cancers. About the investigation overall: The costimulatory receptor OX40 (CD134) was targeted by ivuxolimab, a fully human IgG2 agonistic monoclonal antibody. Partial responses occurred in three dose-escalation patients, of whom one had hepatocellular carcinoma and two had cutaneous melanoma. The purpose of peripheral TCRbeta sequencing was to test whether ivuxolimab changed TCR sequence diversity and led to clonal T-cell expansion. The monotherapy dose-escalation portion (N = 52 patients) of the phase I ivuxolimab trial is reported in the paper. Of the approximately 50 patients in dose escalation, around 19 had hepatocellular carcinoma, roughly 15 had melanoma, 9 had renal cell carcinoma and 9 had head and neck cancer. Prior anti-PD-1, anti-PD-L1 or anti-CTLA-4 therapy was permitted, and checkpoint inhibitors had been received by roughly two fifths of dose-escalation patients. Intravenous ivuxolimab was administered to patients every 2 weeks at six dose levels: 0.01, 0.1, 0.3, 1.5, 3 and 10 mg/kg. In the dose-escalation cohort, 82.7% of patients were male, and the mean age was around 60 years with a range of roughly 23 to 79. The paper's findings and limits, for the study overall: The antigen specificity of the peripheral T cells that underwent clonal expansion was not determined. At doses of 0.1 to 3.0 mg/kg, clonal expansion of both CD4+ and CD8+ blood T cells was observed from baseline to week 6. Low levels of normalized T-cell clonal expansion were also seen in some patients who did not respond. In partial responders in the 0.1-3.0 mg/kg groups, normalized peripheral clonal expansion was found to be among the lowest, especially among CD8+ T cells. On average, CD8+ T cells showed more expanded clones than CD4+ T cells after ivuxolimab.

To sequence the TCRbeta CDR3 region, genomic DNA was isolated from the sorted cells. The immunoSEQ Assay was used for sequencing of TCRbeta CDR3 regions. In its TCRdb copy, this immuneACCESS table keeps in-frame sequences only and misses some clones. Where compared with another copy, unresolved V genes explain less than half of these, and the others have no known cause. Recorded for this sample are 70,000 to 95,000 clones; over 75% of them occurred a single time. Jointly, the top ten make up 6.2% of the sample. This clone was detected once. The antigen it recognizes is unknown. No base quality values were provided; no much bigger clone lies one nucleotide off. Patients with a history of autoimmune disease or receiving systemic immunosuppression were excluded from the trial. Peripheral blood for TCR sequencing was collected from all dose cohorts at baseline, on cycle 4 day 1, and on cycle 7 day 1. Samples came from an open-label, multicenter, first-in-human phase I dose-escalation trial of ivuxolimab. Adults with locally advanced or metastatic head and neck squamous cell, hepatocellular, melanoma or renal cell carcinoma were enrolled in the trial. CD4+ and CD8+ T cells were sorted separately from peripheral blood before TCR sequencing.

The germline V gene yields KGHSH for CDR1 and LQKENI for CDR2. The CDR3 holds 15 amino acids from the cysteine to the phenylalanine. This entry keeps only the CDR3 DNA: 45 bases, framed from base 1. Ends trimmed: V by 4 bases, J by 5 bases; bases unmatched to a gene: 6. The sequencing here drew on CD4+ or CD8+ T cells sorted from blood, taken in a trial of the OX40 agonist ivuxolimab. This chain is built from TRBV18 and TRBJ2-7; the junction holds 12 bases that match TRBD2. This receptor was taken from an adult with an advanced solid tumor such as melanoma, head and neck, liver or kidney cancer. The nucleotides are TGTGCCAGCTCACATCCGACTAGCGGGAGAGACGAGCAGTACTTC. Its translation reads: CASSHPTSGRDEQYF.